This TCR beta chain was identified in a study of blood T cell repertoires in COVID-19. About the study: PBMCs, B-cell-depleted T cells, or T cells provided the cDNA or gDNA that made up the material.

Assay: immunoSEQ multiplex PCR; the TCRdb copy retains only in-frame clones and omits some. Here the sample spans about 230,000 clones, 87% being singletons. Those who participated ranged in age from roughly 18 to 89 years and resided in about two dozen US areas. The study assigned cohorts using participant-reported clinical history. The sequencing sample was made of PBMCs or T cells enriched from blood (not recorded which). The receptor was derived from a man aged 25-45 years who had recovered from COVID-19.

Written as DNA, the CDR3 is TGTGCCAGCAGGCGGACAGCTGGAAACACCATATATTTT. As protein: CASRRTAGNTIYF. The chain employs TRBV28 and TRBJ1-3, with D tentatively TRBD1 (6 bases). The germline V and J ends were trimmed by 6 bases and 2 bases, with 8 bases remaining between them. The CDR3 has 13 amino acids. Germline CDR1 reads MDHEN; CDR2 reads SYDVKM.